This TCR beta chain was captured in a study of OX40 agonist ivuxolimab in advanced cancers. Background on the study: Partial responses occurred in Three dose-escalation patients, one with hepatocellular carcinoma and two with cutaneous melanoma. Notes on the study in general: Dosing at 0.1 to 3.0 mg/kg was accompanied by clonal expansion of CD4+ and CD8+ blood T cells by week 6. Normalized expansion of T-cell clones was also low for some nonresponders.

With respect to this clone: The antigen is undetermined.

V lost 5 bases and J 6 bases, leaving 14 bases between the germline ends. Germline V lookup: CDR1 LNHDA, CDR2 SQIVND (reference sequence). There are 14 residues in the CDR3. Profiled with immunoSEQ multiplex PCR; TCRdb holds only in-frame clones, not every one. The data hold tens of thousands of clones, with 87% observed a single time. The receptor's source is an adult with an advanced solid tumor such as melanoma, head and neck, liver or kidney cancer. The chain couples TRBV19 to TRBJ2-1, with D unresolved. Sequenced here: CD4+ or CD8+ T cells sorted from blood, sampled in a trial of the OX40 agonist ivuxolimab. CDR3 DNA sequence: TGTGCCAGTAGTTTCCTGGCAGGCGCCAATGAGCAGTTCTTC. It codes for CASSFLAGANEQFF. The variable domain in full, with the rest retrieved from reference TRBV19 and TRBJ2-1, is DGGITQSPKYLFRKEGQNVTLSCEQNLNHDAMYWYRQDPGQGLRLIYYSQIVNDFQKGDIAEGYSVSREKKESFPLTVTSAQKNPTAFYLCASSFLAGANEQFFGPGTRLTVL.